Listed here are 28 T cell receptor beta chains from one sample, sequenced in a study of OX40 agonist ivuxolimab in advanced cancers. The assay was immunoSEQ multiplex PCR, and TCRdb's table has in-frame clones only and misses some. The sample holds roughly 100,000 clones, about 80% seen once. The material sequenced was CD4+ or CD8+ T cells sorted from blood, taken in a trial of the OX40 agonist ivuxolimab. Receptor source: an adult with an advanced solid tumor such as melanoma, head and neck, liver or kidney cancer.

The V and J genes are TRBV6-5 and TRBJ2-1, with TRBD2 identical over 7 bases. The CDR3 length is 15 residues. Unmatched junction bases numbered 7, after V lost 6 bases and J lost 2 bases. Germline-derived CDR1 and CDR2 are MNHEY and SVGAGI. CDR3 loop: CASSETSTAYNEQFF. As DNA, the CDR3 is TGTGCCAGCAGCGAGACTAGCACCGCCTACAATGAGCAGTTCTTC.

This chain connects TRBV2 to TRBJ1-3; D remains ambiguous. The ends were cut back, 0 bases at V and 7 bases at J, with 7 bases in the middle. CDR1 SNHLY and CDR2 FYNNEI come from the germline V gene. CDR3 length: 13 amino acids. For the CDR3, the DNA is TGTGCCAGCAGTGAAGCGCTTCCGAACACCATATATTTT. Its translation: CASSEALPNTIYF.

CDR3 coding DNA: TGTGCCAGCAGCCCTGGGACTAGCGGGAGATACGGGGAGCAGTTCTTC. It codes for CASSPGTSGRYGEQFF. The chain recombines TRBV7-8 with TRBJ2-1, with 14 bases that match TRBD2. The germline V gene has CDR1 SGHVS and CDR2 FQNEAQ. The CDR3 consists of 16 residues. The ends lost 5 bases at V and 10 bases at J; junction bases unmatched: 10.

The chain employs TRBV4-1 and TRBJ2-1, with D tentatively TRBD1 (6 bases). CDR3 size: 12 residues. V shed 4 bases and J shed 7 bases, with 8 bases lying between them. CDR1 MGHRA and CDR2 YSYEKL come from the germline V gene. CDR3 DNA sequence: TGCGCCAGCAGCCTGGACAGAAATGAGCAGTTCTTC. This translates into CASSLDRNEQFF.

The rearrangement links TRBV11-2 to TRBJ2-5; D call uncertain. The CDR3 has 16 residues. Germline V gives CDR1 SGHAT, CDR2 FQNNGV. The V end lost 1 base, the J end lost 1 base, and 13 bases lay between the germline ends. The DNA of the CDR3 is TGTGCCAGCAGCTTAGGGACGATGCGGATCCAAGAGACCCAGTACTTC. It translates to CASSLGTMRIQETQYF.

The chain links TRBV28 to TRBJ2-7; D is perhaps TRBD2 (5 bases). This CDR3 spans 16 amino acids. V gave up 3 bases and J gave up 1 base, with 16 bases separating them. Germline V gene sequence: CDR1 MDHEN, CDR2 SYDVKM. CDR3 sequence: CASSFLTPGKSYEQYF. Written as DNA, the CDR3 is TGTGCCAGCAGTTTTTTAACCCCGGGGAAATCCTACGAGCAGTACTTC. Complete variable domain (other parts from reference TRBV28 and TRBJ2-7): DVKVTQSSRYLVKRTGEKVFLECVQDMDHENMFWYRQDPGLGLRLIYFSYDVKMKEKGDIPEGYSVSREKKERFSLILESASTNQTSMYLCASSFLTPGKSYEQYFGPGTRLTVT.

This chain joins TRBV11-2 and TRBJ1-2; TRBD1 agrees at 9 bases. V lost 4 bases to trimming and J lost 4 bases; unmatched junction nucleotides: 4. This CDR3 has 14 residues. Germline CDR1 and CDR2: SGHAT and FQNNGV. The CDR3 loop reads CASSSGQGFYGYTF. In nucleotides, the CDR3 is TGTGCCAGCAGCTCGGGACAGGGATTCTATGGCTACACCTTC.

V is TRBV5-1 and J is TRBJ2-5; perhaps TRBD1 as D (6 bases). CDR1 is SGHRS, CDR2 YFSETQ, per germline. The CDR3 consists of 16 residues. V lost 0 bases, J lost 4 bases, and 16 bases lay in between. CDR3 coding DNA: TGCGCCAGCAGCTTGGAAGTCCGGGCCAGGGGAGAGACCCAGTACTTC. Translating gives CASSLEVRARGETQYF.

The chain combines TRBV6-6 with TRBJ2-7, with 13 bases that match TRBD2. The CDR3 consists of 15 residues. The germline V gene has CDR1 MNHNY and CDR2 SVGAGI (reference sequence). Unmatched junction bases numbered 10, after V lost 6 bases and J lost 8 bases. CDR3 bases: TGTGCCAGCAGCGTTCGGGGACTAGCGGGACTCCAGCAGTACTTC. It encodes CASSVRGLAGLQQYF.

This clone appeared once. The chain is built from TRBV10-3 and TRBJ1-1; D might be TRBD1 (6 bases). CDR1 is ENHRY, CDR2 SYGVKD, per germline. Trimming removed 6 bases at V and 0 bases at J, with 14 bases between. The CDR3 length is 15 residues. The CDR3, as DNA: TGTGCCATCAGGCTCCAGGGGTTCCTGAACACTGAAGCTTTCTTT. Protein sequence: CAIRLQGFLNTEAFF.

The chain employs TRBV5-6 and TRBJ2-3; 10 bases agree with TRBD2. The CDR3 length is 16 residues. V lost 4 bases to trimming and J lost 1 base; unmatched junction nucleotides: 6. Germline V gene lookup returns CDR1 SGHDT and CDR2 YYEEEE. This CDR3 reads CASSDLAGDGTDTQYF. DNA for the CDR3: TGTGCCAGCAGCGATCTAGCGGGAGACGGCACAGATACGCAGTATTTT.

This clone was observed a single time. This rearrangement joins TRBV10-2 to TRBJ1-5; D unclear. CDR3 length: 14 amino acids. Trimming took 0 bases from V and 4 from J, leaving 7 bases between them. Germline V gene lookup returns CDR1 WSHSY and CDR2 SAAADI. In DNA, the CDR3 is TGCGCCAGCAGTGAGTCAAACAGAAATCAGCCCCAGCATTTT. Translating it yields CASSESNRNQPQHF.

This clone came up once. The chain recombines TRBV4-2 with TRBJ2-1, with TRBD2 identical over 7 bases. The trim removed 0 bases at V and 14 bases at J, leaving 7 bases unmatched. CDR3 length equals 13 residues. The germline CDR1 and CDR2 sequences are LGHNA and YNFKEQ. In nucleotides, the CDR3 is TGTGCCAGCAGCCAAGATTCGGGCGGGGGTGAGTTCTTC. This gives the protein CASSQDSGGGEFF.

V is TRBV19 and J is TRBJ2-1; 8 nucleotides line up with TRBD1. V gave up 6 bases and J gave up 6 bases; unmatched junction bases: 4. The germline V gene has CDR1 LNHDA and CDR2 SQIVND (reference sequence). The CDR3 covers 13 residues. The CDR3 spells CASRNTGGNEQFF. The CDR3 nucleotides read TGTGCCAGTAGAAACACAGGGGGCAATGAGCAGTTCTTC.

The chain combines TRBV7-2 with TRBJ2-1; 13 bases match TRBD2. CDR3 length: 18 amino acids. J lost 2 bases, V lost 1 base, and 5 bases had no gene match. Germline CDR1 and CDR2: SGHTA and FQGNSA. CDR3: CASSLGRLAGGPYNEQFF. DNA for the CDR3: TGTGCCAGCAGCTTAGGGAGACTAGCGGGGGGCCCCTACAATGAGCAGTTCTTC.

The chain joins TRBV28 to TRBJ2-7, with 15 bases matching TRBD2. Per germline, CDR1 MDHEN and CDR2 SYDVKM. The CDR3 runs 19 residues. With V trimmed by 8 bases and J by 0 bases, 14 bases remained unmatched. The CDR3 region has the DNA TGTGCCAGCTCCCCCCGGACTAGCGGGAGGGCCGGTAGCTCCTACGAGCAGTACTTC. Its protein product is CASSPRTSGRAGSSYEQYF.

The rearrangement joins TRBV7-2 to TRBJ1-5, with D perhaps TRBD1 (5 bases). CDR1 is SGHTA and CDR2 is FQGNSA in the germline V gene. The germline V and J ends were trimmed by 3 bases and 6 bases, with 9 bases remaining between them. This CDR3 comprises 13 residues. Written as DNA, the CDR3 is TGTGCCAGCAGCTTGGAGGGGTTTCAGCCCCAGCATTTT. This sequence encodes CASSLEGFQPQHF.

The chain links TRBV28 to TRBJ1-4; a weak D match, TRBD1 (5 bases). Germline loops: CDR1 MDHEN, CDR2 SYDVKM. Trimming cost V 9 bases and J 3 bases, with 20 bases left between them. There are 16 residues in the CDR3. Written as DNA, the CDR3 is TGTGCCAGTATACACCGAGGGGTGGGACCTAATGAAAAACTGTTTTTT. Translating gives CASIHRGVGPNEKLFF.

The chain links TRBV2 to TRBJ1-4, with 7 nucleotides matching TRBD1. Germline V CDR1 and CDR2: SNHLY, FYNNEI. V shed 5 bases, J shed 7 bases, and the junction held 7 bases outside the gene matches. The CDR3 runs 14 residues. CDR3 DNA: TGTGCCAGCAGTAGACAGGGTGTAGGTGAAAAACTGTTTTTT. As protein: CASSRQGVGEKLFF.

Only a few counts were recorded for this clone. The CDR3 nucleotides are TGTGCCAGCAGCCTCAGACTAGCGGGGGTCTACAATGAGCAGTTCTTC. Protein sequence: CASSLRLAGVYNEQFF. The chain recombines TRBV7-2 with TRBJ2-1; TRBD2 aligns across 12 bases. The CDR3 is made up of 16 amino acids. Trimming at V came to 5 bases and at J to 3 bases, leaving 5 bases not matched to a gene. The germline gives CDR1 SGHTA, CDR2 FQGNSA.

A remark on this clone: Distinct nucleotide sequences in the sample also encode this CDR3. The chain has TRBV28 and TRBJ2-2; D not certain. The CDR3 totals 14 residues. The V end was cut by 7 bases, the J end by 0 bases, with 9 bases between. Germline CDR1 is MDHEN and CDR2 is SYDVKM. The CDR3 DNA reads as TGTGCCAGCAAGGGATTAGCGAACACCGGGGAGCTGTTTTTT. This translates into CASKGLANTGELFF.

The gene calls are TRBV10-1 and TRBJ2-5; D possibly matches TRBD1 or TRBD2 (5 bases each). Trimming pared 4 bases from V and 4 bases from J, leaving 22 bases between. The CDR3 extends over 17 amino acids. CDR1 is WNHNN and CDR2 is SYGVQD in the germline V gene (reference sequence). CDR3 amino acids: CASSAGTGSTWGETQYF. CDR3 sequence (DNA): TGCGCCAGCAGTGCGGGGACCGGGTCCACTTGGGGAGAGACCCAGTACTTC.

The rearrangement joins TRBV5-4 to TRBJ2-5; D ambiguous. The CDR3 consists of 13 residues. V was trimmed by 3 bases and J by 4 bases, leaving 10 bases between them. Germline V gene data show CDR1 as SGHNT and CDR2 as YYREEE (reference sequence). In nucleotides, the CDR3 is TGTGCCAGCAGCTCCTACTCAAGAGAGACCCAGTACTTC. Translated, it gives CASSSYSRETQYF.

J is TRBJ2-2 and V is TRBV4-1; 9 positions agree with TRBD1. Per germline, CDR1 MGHRA and CDR2 YSYEKL. This CDR3 comprises 16 residues. V lost 3 bases, J lost 4 bases, and 6 bases stayed unmatched. The CDR3 reads CASSHGTGTSTGELFF. DNA of the CDR3: TGCGCCAGCAGCCATGGGACAGGGACCAGCACCGGGGAGCTGTTTTTT.

The chain combines TRBV5-1 with TRBJ2-6, with a tentative D call TRBD1 (6 bases). The germline V gene encodes CDR1 SGHRS and CDR2 YFSETQ. The CDR3 has 14 residues. Between the trimmed V and J ends, which lost 4 bases and 3 bases, there was a span of 8 bases. CDR3 loop: CASSRDIGANVLTF. CDR3 coding DNA: TGCGCCAGCAGCCGGGACATTGGGGCCAACGTCCTGACTTTC.

The chain's CDR3 is CASSPGRRENQPQHF. CDR3 bases: TGTGCCAGCAGTCCCGGACGGAGGGAGAATCAGCCCCAGCATTTT. The chain recombines TRBV6-1 with TRBJ1-5; D unresolved. The germline gives CDR1 MNHNS, CDR2 SASEGT. Trimming pared 5 bases from V and 4 bases from J, leaving 15 bases between. The CDR3 has 15 amino acids.

In its sample, this clone was seen a few times. V is TRBV6-5 and J is TRBJ2-7; no clear D. From germline, CDR1 is MNHEY and CDR2 SVGAGI. The CDR3 sequence is 15 residues long. Trimming removed 0 bases from V and 7 bases from J, with 16 bases in between. Written as DNA, the CDR3 is TGTGCCAGCAGTTACTCGAGCCGATCCCGGCGGGAGCAGTACTTC. This encodes CASSYSSRSRREQYF.

The chain employs TRBV5-1 and TRBJ2-1; the match to TRBD2 covers 9 bases. The V and J ends lost 1 base and 5 bases, in that order; junction bases with no gene match: 4. This CDR3 has 15 amino acids. Per the germline V gene, CDR1 is SGHRS and CDR2 is YFSETQ. The CDR3: CASSLSLAGNNEQFF. The DNA for the CDR3 is TGCGCCAGCAGCTTGAGCCTAGCGGGAAACAATGAGCAGTTCTTC.